This T cell receptor (beta chain) was sequenced for a study of shared clonotypes between healthy human individuals. Points from the study as a whole: Tissues were not sampled, only blood, and their repertoires likely differ.

CDR1 is SGHAT, CDR2 FQNNGV, per germline. The ends were cut back, 1 base at V and 1 base at J, with 3 bases in the middle. The CDR3 is made up of 13 amino acids. With regard to this clone: Its antigen is unidentified. The sample holds other DNA sequences that translate to the same CDR3.

Naive CD8 cells, CD45RO-negative and positively selected for CCR7, excluded terminally differentiated effector memory CD45RA+ cells. The study drew all its donors from Caucasian adults living in Nashville, Tennessee. Produced via immunoSEQ multiplex PCR; TCRdb's table is partial and in-frame only. The table lists roughly 2 million clones, roughly 95% of them singletons, with around 1.1% in the top ten. The receptor's source is a man younger than 35 in good health. Sequencing input: naive CD8+ T cells sorted from blood. The rearrangement links TRBV11-2 to TRBJ2-3; D is unresolved. This CDR3 reads CASSLGGTDTQYF. The CDR3 DNA sequence: TGTGCCAGCAGCTTAGGAGGCACAGATACGCAGTATTTT.